This paragraph covers one TCR beta chain sequence. Reverse transcription of roughly 0.45 to 1 ug RNA used random hexamers. MiXCR, run by TCRdb on the immunoSEQ multiplex PCR reads, gives a single entry per CDR3 protein. Of roughly 100,000 distinct CDR3 sequences listed, roughly 94% were seen once; the top ten hold around 0.38%. This entry comes from a study of CD8 T cells in Susac syndrome. The wider study: Sequenced Susac syndrome patients included about six with active disease and roughly 8 who were in remission. When their blood was taken, the Susac syndrome patients had either not yet had any therapy, were taking corticosteroids, or were taking intravenous immunoglobulin alone.

Trimming shortened V by 4 bases and J by 2 bases, and 9 bases separated the two germline ends. Germline CDR1 DFQATT, CDR2 SNEGSKA (reference sequence). This CDR3 has 13 amino acids. FACS enriched CD8+ TEMRA cells, while bulk CD8+ and CD4+ were negatively isolated. This chain uses TRBV20-1 with TRBJ2-1; D tentatively fits TRBD1 or TRBD2 (5 bases each). The clonotype was recovered from a human donor with Susac syndrome. Sequencing was done on a sample of CD8+ T cells from PBMCs. This chain's CDR3 is CSATSRAYNEQFF. CDR3 in DNA: TGCAGTGCTACTAGCAGGGCCTACAATGAGCAGTTCTTC.